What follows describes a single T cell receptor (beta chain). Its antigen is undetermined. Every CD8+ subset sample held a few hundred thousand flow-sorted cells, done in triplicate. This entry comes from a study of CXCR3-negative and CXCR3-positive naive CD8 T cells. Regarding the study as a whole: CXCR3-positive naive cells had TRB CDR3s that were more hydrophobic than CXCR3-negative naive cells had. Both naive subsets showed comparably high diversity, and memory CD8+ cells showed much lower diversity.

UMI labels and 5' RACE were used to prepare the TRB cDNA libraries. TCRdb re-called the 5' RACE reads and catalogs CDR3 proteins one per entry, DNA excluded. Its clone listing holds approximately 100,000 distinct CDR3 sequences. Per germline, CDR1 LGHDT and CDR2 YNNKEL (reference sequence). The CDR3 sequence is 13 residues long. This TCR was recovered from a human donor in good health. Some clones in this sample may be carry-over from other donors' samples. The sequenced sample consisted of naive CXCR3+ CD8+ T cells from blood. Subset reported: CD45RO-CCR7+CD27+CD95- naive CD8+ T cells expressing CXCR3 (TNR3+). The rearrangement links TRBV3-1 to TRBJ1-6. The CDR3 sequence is CASSPGRHSPLHF.